A single sample gave rise to the 27 T cell receptor beta chains below, sequenced in a study of OX40 agonist ivuxolimab in advanced cancers. The method was immunoSEQ multiplex PCR; TCRdb's version includes in-frame clones alone and lacks a portion of them. This sample yields around 64,000 clones, of which around nine tenths are seen a single time; 6% to 8.5% belongs to the top ten. The input for sequencing was CD4+ or CD8+ T cells sorted from blood, taken in a trial of the OX40 agonist ivuxolimab. The receptors stem from an adult with an advanced solid tumor such as melanoma, head and neck, liver or kidney cancer.

The rearrangement links TRBV6-1 to TRBJ2-7; D may correspond to TRBD1 or TRBD2 (5 bases each). Between the trimmed V and J ends, which lost 6 bases and 4 bases, there was a span of 13 bases. Per germline, CDR1 MNHNS and CDR2 SASEGT. The CDR3 consists of 13 residues. For the CDR3, the DNA is TGTGCCAGCAGCTGGGACGGCAGATACGAGCAGTACTTC. It translates to CASSWDGRYEQYF.

The J gene is TRBJ1-4, the V gene TRBV29-1, with 9 bases that match TRBD1. Germline V gene data show CDR1 as SQVTM and CDR2 as ANQGSEA. Losses at the gene ends were 1 base for V and 3 bases for J; bases not matched to a gene: 6. This CDR3 contains 16 residues. The CDR3 DNA is TGCAGCGTTGAAGCCCCACAGGGGGCGCCTAATGAAAAACTGTTTTTT. It codes for CSVEAPQGAPNEKLFF.

This sequence joins TRBV14 and TRBJ1-1; TRBD1 agrees at 7 bases. The junction had 9 bases not matched to a gene; V was cut back by 1 base and J by 1 base. This CDR3 contains 17 residues. Germline V CDR1 and CDR2: SGHDN, FVKESK. CDR3 sequence reads: CASSQVLTGEENTEAFF. The DNA of the CDR3 is TGTGCCAGCAGCCAAGTTCTAACAGGGGAGGAGAACACTGAAGCTTTCTTT.

In this sample, this clone turned up once. The V call is TRBV4-2, the J call TRBJ1-3; no clear D. Trimming removed 0 bases from V and 0 bases from J, with 9 bases in between. Germline V gene lookup returns CDR1 LGHNA and CDR2 YNFKEQ. The CDR3 totals 16 residues. The CDR3 DNA sequence: TGTGCCAGCAGCCAAGATCTAAGCAGCTCTGGAAACACCATATATTTT. Translated: CASSQDLSSSGNTIYF.

The rearrangement uses TRBV9 and TRBJ2-7; TRBD2 matches at 8 bases. Per germline, CDR1 SGDLS and CDR2 YYNGEE. This CDR3 spans 14 amino acids. V shed 0 bases, J shed 2 bases, and the junction held 1 base outside the gene matches. The CDR3 is CASSVAGGPYEQYF. CDR3 DNA: TGTGCCAGCAGCGTAGCGGGGGGGCCCTACGAGCAGTACTTC.

The chain carries TRBV7-9 and TRBJ2-5; D may be TRBD1 (6 bases). Germline V gene sequence: CDR1 SEHNR, CDR2 FQNEAQ (reference sequence). V was trimmed by 4 bases and J by 10 bases, leaving 13 bases between them. The CDR3 is 12 residues long. As DNA, the CDR3 is TGTGCCAGCAGCTCGGACAGCAGGAGCCAGTACTTC. Residues: CASSSDSRSQYF.

This clone showed up many times. The chain employs TRBV9 and TRBJ2-7; 9 nucleotides match TRBD1. CDR1 is SGDLS and CDR2 is YYNGEE in the germline V gene. The CDR3 spans 14 residues. Trimming cost V 3 bases and J 3 bases; bases outside gene matches: 4. Here the CDR3 reads CASSGPGQGYEQYF. CDR3 DNA sequence: TGTGCCAGCAGCGGACCGGGACAGGGCTACGAGCAGTACTTC.

The J gene is TRBJ1-3, the V gene TRBV11-2, with 8 bases identical to TRBD1. This CDR3 contains 15 residues. Germline CDR1 reads SGHAT; CDR2 reads FQNNGV. V lost 5 bases and J lost 2; bases outside the gene matches: 5. Here the CDR3 DNA reads TGTGCCAGCAGCCCGACAGGGGAACCTGGAAACACCATATATTTT. Translated: CASSPTGEPGNTIYF.

The V call is TRBV4-3, the J call TRBJ2-2, with 12 bases fitting TRBD2. The CDR3 spans 19 residues. Germline V CDR1 and CDR2: LGHNA, YSLEER. J lost 2 bases, V lost 4 bases, and 11 bases had no gene match. The CDR3 loop is CASSPELAGGWLNTGELFF. In nucleotides, the CDR3 is TGCGCCAGCAGCCCTGAACTAGCGGGGGGATGGCTTAACACCGGGGAGCTGTTTTTT.

V and J are TRBV11-2 and TRBJ2-3; D possibly uses TRBD1 or TRBD2 (5 bases each). The germline V and J ends were trimmed by 1 base and 5 bases, with 16 bases remaining between them. The CDR3 has 16 amino acids. Germline loops: CDR1 SGHAT, CDR2 FQNNGV. DNA of the CDR3: TGTGCCAGCAGCTTAGCCTGGAGATTGAGGGGAGATACGCAGTATTTT. Protein: CASSLAWRLRGDTQYF. Full variable domain (outside the CDR3, taken from reference TRBV11-2 and TRBJ2-3): EAGVAQSPRYKIIEKRQSVAFWCNPISGHATLYWYQQILGQGPKLLIQFQNNGVVDDSQLPKDRFSAERLKGVDSTLKIQPAKLEDSAVYLCASSLAWRLRGDTQYFGPGTRLTVL.

The chain has TRBV11-2 and TRBJ2-7; 7 bases are a match to TRBD1. V was pared by 4 bases and J by 3 bases, with 6 bases of the junction left unmatched. The CDR3 has 14 residues. The germline V gene encodes CDR1 SGHAT and CDR2 FQNNGV. The CDR3 sequence is CASSSYTGVYEQYF. CDR3 bases: TGTGCCAGCAGCTCGTATACAGGGGTCTACGAGCAGTACTTC.

This rearrangement joins TRBV19 to TRBJ1-5, with D possibly being TRBD1 (5 bases). Germline-derived CDR1 and CDR2 are LNHDA and SQIVND (reference sequence). The CDR3 length is 14 residues. The V gene lost 3 bases and the J gene lost 6 bases, with 12 bases spanning the gap. The CDR3 here is CASSISVGVQPQHF. The CDR3 coding sequence is TGTGCCAGTAGTATTTCAGTGGGGGTTCAGCCCCAGCATTTT.

As DNA, the CDR3 is TGTGCCAGCAGCTTCGACCAGGGGACTAGCGGGGACCAAGAGACCCAGTACTTC. Translated: CASSFDQGTSGDQETQYF. V usage is TRBV7-2 and J usage is TRBJ2-5, with TRBD2 matching over 13 bases. Germline CDR1 SGHTA, CDR2 FQGNSA. There are 18 residues in the CDR3. With V trimmed by 3 bases and J by 0 bases, 7 bases remained unmatched. Variable domain in full (rest from reference TRBV7-2 and TRBJ2-5): GAGVSQSPSNKVTEKGKDVELRCDPISGHTALYWYRQSLGQGLEFLIYFQGNSAPDKSGLPSDRFSAERTGGSVSTLTIQRTQQEDSAVYLCASSFDQGTSGDQETQYFGPGTRLLVL.

CDR3 DNA sequence: TGTGCCAGCAGCGACCGACAGGGGGCTAGTGAAAAACTGTTTTTT. This gives the protein CASSDRQGASEKLFF. The chain uses TRBV9 and TRBJ1-4; 10 bases align to TRBD1. The CDR3 is made up of 15 amino acids. Per germline, CDR1 SGDLS and CDR2 YYNGEE. Trimming cost V 3 bases and J 7 bases; bases outside gene matches: 6.

This clone was seen a single time. The J gene is TRBJ1-2, the V gene TRBV6-6; D is possibly TRBD1 (5 bases). CDR1 and CDR2 from the germline V gene are MNHNY and SVGAGI (reference sequence). The CDR3 has 15 amino acids. The V gene lost 2 bases and the J gene lost 6 bases, with 16 bases spanning the gap. The chain's CDR3 is CASSYAGSILDGYTF. In DNA, the CDR3 is TGTGCCAGCAGTTACGCAGGGTCTATCTTAGATGGCTACACCTTC.

V is TRBV9 and J is TRBJ2-7, with D hard to call. From germline, CDR1 is SGDLS and CDR2 YYNGEE. This CDR3 is built from 15 residues. Trimming took 0 bases from V and 0 from J, leaving 10 bases between them. The CDR3 sequence: CASSVEASSSYEQYF. The CDR3 DNA follows: TGTGCCAGCAGCGTAGAGGCCAGTTCCTCCTACGAGCAGTACTTC.

This clone was counted a single time. CDR3 region: CASSPERGLNTEAFF. CDR3 DNA sequence: TGCGCCAGCAGCCCTGAGAGGGGCCTGAACACTGAAGCTTTCTTT. The chain has TRBV5-1 and TRBJ1-1; D might be TRBD1 (5 bases). CDR3 length equals 15 residues. CDR1 SGHRS and CDR2 YFSETQ come from the germline V gene. V shed 4 bases and J shed 0 bases, with 13 bases lying between them. Filled out from reference TRBV5-1 and TRBJ1-1, the complete variable domain reads KAGVTQTPRYLIKTRGQQVTLSCSPISGHRSVSWYQQTPGQGLQFLFEYFSETQRNKGNFPGRFSGRQFSNSRSEMNVSTLELGDSALYLCASSPERGLNTEAFFGQGTRLTVV.

The chain carries TRBV4-3 and TRBJ2-1; D possibly corresponds to TRBD1 (5 bases). V was clipped by 0 bases and J by 3 bases, with 9 bases between them. This CDR3 spans 15 amino acids. Germline values: CDR1 LGHNA, CDR2 YSLEER. CDR3 in amino acids: CASSQDRAFYNEQFF. The CDR3 region has the DNA TGCGCCAGCAGCCAAGACAGGGCTTTCTACAATGAGCAGTTCTTC.

The CDR3 loop reads CASSYAGVWDEQFF. The CDR3 DNA reads as TGTGCCAGCAGTTACGCCGGGGTGTGGGATGAGCAGTTCTTC. The V and J genes are TRBV6-5 and TRBJ2-1; D perhaps matches TRBD2 (5 bases). V was cut by 2 bases and J by 8 bases, with 13 bases left in between. The CDR3 covers 14 residues. The germline V gene encodes CDR1 MNHEY and CDR2 SVGAGI.

This sequence joins TRBV5-1 and TRBJ1-2, with D maybe TRBD1 (6 bases). The CDR3 contains 14 residues. Germline V gene lookup returns CDR1 SGHRS and CDR2 YFSETQ. The ends were cut back, 2 bases at V and 8 bases at J, with 16 bases in the middle. CDR3 in DNA: TGCGCCAGCAGCTTACTACAGGGAGCTGACGGCTACACCTTC. Its translation is CASSLLQGADGYTF.

The rearrangement uses TRBV2 and TRBJ1-1; tentatively, D is TRBD1 (5 bases). CDR1 SNHLY and CDR2 FYNNEI come from the germline V gene. The V gene lost 0 bases and the J gene lost 4 bases, with 18 bases spanning the gap. CDR3 length equals 17 residues. CDR3 sequence (DNA): TGTGCCAGCAGTGAAGCGGGCAGGGAAGGCCAAAGCACTGAAGCTTTCTTT. Its translation: CASSEAGREGQSTEAFF.

The V and J genes are TRBV7-6 and TRBJ2-3, with 8 bases fitting TRBD2. V dropped 6 bases and J dropped 2; count of bases not matched to a gene: 10. Germline values: CDR1 SGHVS, CDR2 FNYEAQ. The CDR3 extends over 16 amino acids. CDR3 residues: CASSYLPGLDTDTQYF. CDR3 in DNA: TGTGCCAGCAGTTACTTGCCGGGACTAGACACAGATACGCAGTATTTT. The complete variable domain, with remaining parts taken from reference TRBV7-6 and TRBJ2-3, reads GAGVSQSPRYKVTKRGQDVALRCDPISGHVSLYWYRQALGQGPEFLTYFNYEAQQDKSGLPNDRFSAERPEGSISTLTIQRTEQRDSAMYRCASSYLPGLDTDTQYFGPGTRLTVL.

This chain connects TRBV4-2 to TRBJ1-6; D remains unclear. Germline V gene lookup returns CDR1 LGHNA and CDR2 YNFKEQ. V shed 1 base and J shed 6 bases, with 10 bases lying between them. The CDR3 runs 15 residues. The CDR3 region is CASSQVQELNSPLHF. The CDR3 nucleotides are TGTGCCAGCAGCCAAGTCCAGGAGCTTAATTCACCCCTCCACTTT.

The genes are TRBV6-1 and TRBJ1-1; possibly TRBD1 for D (5 bases). The V end lost 1 base, the J end lost 1 base, and 7 bases lay between the germline ends. Per germline, CDR1 MNHNS and CDR2 SASEGT. This CDR3 has 14 amino acids. The CDR3 loop reads CASSEGGGNTEAFF. CDR3 bases: TGTGCCAGCAGTGAAGGCGGGGGGAACACTGAAGCTTTCTTT.

Notes on this clone: The sample carries other DNA sequences with the same CDR3. The chain carries TRBV13 and TRBJ2-1; D gene ambiguous. With 5 bases removed from V and 3 bases from J, the gap between germline ends came to 8 bases. The CDR3 loop spans 13 amino acids. In germline, CDR1 is PRHDT, CDR2 FYEKMQ (reference sequence). The CDR3 spells CASSPRGYNEQFF. The DNA of the CDR3 is TGTGCCAGCAGCCCTCGAGGCTACAATGAGCAGTTCTTC.

This chain connects TRBV7-3 to TRBJ2-5; D possibly corresponds to TRBD2 (5 bases). Germline CDR1 SGHTA, CDR2 FQGTGA. V lost 2 bases and J lost 2, with 12 bases in between. This CDR3 contains 15 residues. CDR3 bases: TGTGCCAGCAGCTTAGGAGGTGGAGGTCAAGAGACCCAGTACTTC. Protein product: CASSLGGGGQETQYF.

This clone came up a few times. The V and J genes are TRBV7-9 and TRBJ2-7; 10 bases line up with TRBD2. The V and J ends lost 5 bases and 1 base, in that order; junction bases with no gene match: 5. Germline V gene lookup returns CDR1 SEHNR and CDR2 FQNEAQ (reference sequence). This CDR3 contains 15 residues. CDR3: CASSDIAGGSYEQYF. CDR3 bases: TGTGCCAGCAGCGACATAGCGGGGGGTTCCTACGAGCAGTACTTC.